This TCR beta chain emerged from a study of cytomegalovirus exposure and HLA in healthy donors. As regards this clone: Its specificity is unknown.

This PCR relied on a set of 60 Vbeta primers and 13 Jbeta primers. Data came from immunoSEQ multiplex PCR; TCRdb stores just in-frame clones and leaves some out. The data hold around 140,000 clones, with 70% to 85% observed a single time. Germline loops: CDR1 LNHDA, CDR2 SQIVND (reference sequence). V was shortened by 5 bases and J by 6 bases, with 16 bases between the two germline ends. This CDR3 is 14 amino acids long. Study findings and constraints: According to the study, roughly 160 TCR beta chains were cytomegalovirus-associated. Productive rates of about 87% or about 30% were seen for most TCR beta V segments in an earlier analysis. Fewer N-insertions than the approximately 700-donor mean were reportedly shown by an Asian-associated ancestry cluster in a later analysis. It was confirmed in vitro that a few of the CMV-associated chains were specific for CMV antigens.

The specimen was PBMCs. This chain joins TRBV19 and TRBJ1-2; possible D gene TRBD1, 6 bases. The source is a man aged 25 to 40 in good health and CMV-seropositive. CDR3 in amino acids: CASSWAGVKNGYTF. CDR3 sequence (DNA): TGTGCCAGTAGTTGGGCAGGGGTGAAGAATGGCTACACCTTC.